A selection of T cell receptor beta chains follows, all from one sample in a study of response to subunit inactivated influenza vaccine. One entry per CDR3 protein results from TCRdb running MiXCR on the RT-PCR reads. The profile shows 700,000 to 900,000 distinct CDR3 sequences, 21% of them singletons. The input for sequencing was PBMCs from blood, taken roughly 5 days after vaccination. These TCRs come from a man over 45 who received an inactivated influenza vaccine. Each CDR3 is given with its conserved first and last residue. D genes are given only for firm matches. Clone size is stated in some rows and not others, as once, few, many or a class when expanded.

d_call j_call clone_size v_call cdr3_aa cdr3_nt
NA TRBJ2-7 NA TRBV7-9 CASSALGSFEEQYF TGTGCCAGCAGCGCCCTTGGATCCTTTGAGGAGCAGTACTTC
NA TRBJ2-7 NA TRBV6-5 CASSYIQLGGSYEQYF TGTGCCAGCAGTTACATTCAGCTAGGCGGTTCCTACGAGCAGTACTTC
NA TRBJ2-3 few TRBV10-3 CAISESSPKTDTQYF TGTGCCATCAGTGAGTCGAGCCCCAAGACAGATACGCAGTATTTT
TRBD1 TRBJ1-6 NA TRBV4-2 CASSQHRDRSRSYNSPLHF TGTGCCAGCAGCCAACACCGGGACAGGTCTCGCTCCTATAATTCACCCCTCCACTTT
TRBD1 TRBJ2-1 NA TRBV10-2 CASRTWDRDGNEQFF TGCGCCAGCAGAACCTGGGACAGGGATGGCAATGAGCAGTTCTTC
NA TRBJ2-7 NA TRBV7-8 CASSWVLDSSYEQYF TGTGCCAGCAGCTGGGTCCTCGACTCATCCTACGAGCAGTACTTC
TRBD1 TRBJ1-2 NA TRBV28 CASRSTGGGDGYTF TGTGCCAGCAGATCGACAGGGGGCGGCGATGGCTACACCTTC
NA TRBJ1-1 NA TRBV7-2 CASSPDIYTEAFF TGTGCCAGCAGCCCGGACATTTACACTGAAGCTTTCTTT
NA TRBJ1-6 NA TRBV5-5 CASSYTGLSPLHF TGTGCCAGCAGCTATACAGGGCTCTCACCCCTCCACTTT
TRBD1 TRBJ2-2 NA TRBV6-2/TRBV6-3 CASNSDRGLGPGGELFF TGTGCCAGCAACTCGGACAGGGGCCTAGGCCCTGGAGGGGAGCTGTTTTTT
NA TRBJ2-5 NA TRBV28 CASSLLGLNQETQYF TGTGCCAGCAGTTTACTCGGACTGAACCAAGAGACCCAGTACTTC
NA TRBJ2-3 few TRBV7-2 CASSVPGRTDTQYF TGTGCCAGCAGCGTACCGGGTAGGACAGATACGCAGTATTTT
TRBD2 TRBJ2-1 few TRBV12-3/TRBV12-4 CASGTGLAGINEQFF TGTGCCAGCGGCACTGGGCTAGCGGGGATCAATGAGCAGTTCTTC
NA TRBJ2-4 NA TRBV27 CASRGLQGRRDIQYF TGTGCCAGCAGGGGCCTACAGGGTAGAAGGGACATTCAGTACTTC
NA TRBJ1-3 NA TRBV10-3 CAISDLLDRRDSGNTIYF TGTGCCATCAGTGACCTCCTAGACAGGCGAGATTCTGGAAACACCATATATTTT
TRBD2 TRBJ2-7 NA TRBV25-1 CASRPNVGGRASGTYEQYF TGTGCCAGCAGACCCAACGTGGGGGGACGGGCTAGCGGGACCTACGAGCAGTACTTC
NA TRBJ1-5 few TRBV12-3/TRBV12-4 CASSAGSQPQHF TGTGCCAGCAGTGCAGGGAGTCAGCCCCAGCATTTT
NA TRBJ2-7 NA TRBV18 CASSPTDRLVFYEQYF TGTGCCAGCTCACCAACGGACAGACTCGTGTTTTACGAGCAGTACTTC
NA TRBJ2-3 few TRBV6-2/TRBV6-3 CASSYSIWLTDTQYF TGTGCCAGCAGTTACTCGATATGGCTCACAGATACGCAGTATTTT
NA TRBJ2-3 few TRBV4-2 CASSPGRESTDTQYF TGTGCCAGCAGCCCCGGCAGGGAGAGCACAGATACGCAGTATTTT
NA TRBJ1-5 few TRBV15 CATSTSPAGFNQPQHF TGTGCCACCAGCACCTCCCCTGCGGGGTTTAATCAGCCCCAGCATTTT
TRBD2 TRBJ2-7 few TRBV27 CASSPGLAPTYEQYF TGTGCCAGCAGTCCCGGACTAGCGCCAACCTACGAGCAGTACTTC
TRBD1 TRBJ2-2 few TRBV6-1 CASATGDTGELFF TGTGCCAGCGCAACAGGGGACACCGGGGAGCTGTTTTTT
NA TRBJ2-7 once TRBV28 CASSFARSSYEQYF TGTGCCAGCAGTTTTGCACGGAGCTCCTACGAGCAGTACTTC
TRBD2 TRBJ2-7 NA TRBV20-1 CSTRSGLAAYEQYF TGCAGTACCCGCTCGGGACTAGCGGCATACGAGCAGTACTTC
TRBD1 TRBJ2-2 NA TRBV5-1 CAGSPGTGVGELFF TGCGCCGGCAGCCCCGGGACAGGGGTCGGGGAGCTGTTTTTT
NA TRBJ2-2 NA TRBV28 CASTKKGRLNTGELFF TGTGCCAGCACCAAAAAAGGACGGCTCAACACCGGGGAGCTGTTTTTT
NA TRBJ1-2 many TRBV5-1 CASSPALGDYGYTF TGCGCCAGCAGCCCAGCCCTGGGAGACTATGGCTACACCTTC
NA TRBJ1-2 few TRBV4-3 CASSQVTTWGYGYTF TGCGCCAGCAGCCAAGTGACAACCTGGGGATATGGCTACACCTTC
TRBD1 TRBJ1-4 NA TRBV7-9 CASSIQGAGEKLFF TGTGCCAGCAGCATACAGGGGGCTGGGGAAAAACTGTTTTTT
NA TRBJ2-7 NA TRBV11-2 CASSFIRGRSYEQYF TGTGCCAGCAGCTTTATCCGGGGGAGGTCCTACGAGCAGTACTTC
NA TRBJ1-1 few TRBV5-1 CASSLDPAGTNTEAFF TGCGCCAGCAGCTTGGACCCAGCCGGAACGAACACTGAAGCTTTCTTT
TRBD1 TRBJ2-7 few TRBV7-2 CASSLVSRTGGYEQYF TGTGCCAGCAGCTTAGTTAGTCGGACAGGGGGCTACGAGCAGTACTTC
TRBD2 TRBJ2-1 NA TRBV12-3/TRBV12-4 CASSLHRGGLYNEQFF TGTGCCAGCAGTCTTCATCGCGGGGGGCTTTACAATGAGCAGTTCTTC